This is a list of T cell receptor beta chains from one sample in a study of cytomegalovirus exposure and HLA in healthy donors. Measured with immunoSEQ multiplex PCR; TCRdb has only the in-frame clones, and not every one. The data contain about 130,000 clones, about 80% of them singletons. The sample comprised PBMCs. The receptors were gathered from a man between 40 and 49 years old in good health and CMV-seronegative. Both conserved end residues are part of each CDR3. The D gene is left open where the match is weak.

>-|TRBV4-2
CASSQPPRVVEAYNEQFF
>TRBD2|TRBV27
CASSTSGGSSYEQYF
>-|TRBV4-1
CASSQESGGDVRDTQYF
>-|TRBV25-1
CASTHQGSSGNTIYF
>-|TRBV9
CASGTGHLYEQYF
>-|TRBV19
CASTHRGGGNGYTF
>-|TRBV30
CAWRRRQGKETQYF
>TRBD1|TRBV6-1
CATKQGWLSYEQYF
>-|TRBV10-3
CAISESPGAAYEQYF
>TRBD1|TRBV15
CATSSFTAGTGAYEQYF
>-|TRBV11-2
CASSSGQPSYEQYF
>TRBD1|TRBV28
CASSSIQGSNQPQHF
>TRBD1|TRBV5-1
CASSYGTGRGEQYF
>-|TRBV2
CASSETGHEQFF
>TRBD2|TRBV5-1
CASSLGGLATSTDTQYF
>TRBD1|TRBV7-9
CASSLSTGYYEQYF
>-|TRBV11-2
CASSKTPGNSYEQYF
>-|TRBV23-1
CASSHRIGGSYEQYF
>TRBD1|TRBV6-1
CASSGFGQGPYEQYF
>-|TRBV29-1
CSVARDTSSYNEQFF
>TRBD1|TRBV4-1
CASSQGQVINEKLFF
>TRBD1|TRBV29-1
CSVAVQGMGQPQHF
>-|TRBV5-6
CASTRQDTGELFF
>TRBD1|TRBV7-2
CASSTRDRPYEQYF
>-|TRBV28
CASSLTHIQGLNEKLFF
>TRBD1|TRBV27
CASSLQGVSDTQYF
>-|TRBV30
CAWSVRGAINQPQHF
>-|TRBV2
CASSQIPQGYGETQYF
>TRBD1|TRBV30
CAWRVRGQGDEQYF
>-|TRBV7-9
CASSYTGNYEQYF
>-|TRBV10-1
CASSERKGQNNEQFF
>-|TRBV5-6
CASSLDSQETQYF